This T cell receptor (beta chain) was sequenced for a study of Ad26.COV2.S vaccination and SARS-CoV-2 variants. Sequencing used immunoSEQ multiplex PCR; TCRdb keeps in-frame clones, though not all of them. This sample has roughly 380,000 clones; 92% occur once, and the top ten carry 3.9%. Concerning this clone: Its antigen is undetermined.

Study-level points and caveats: Similar non-spike TCR breadth was seen in vaccine and placebo recipients.

This CDR3 is 13 amino acids long. The ends were cut back, 5 bases at V and 6 bases at J, with 13 bases in the middle. Germline V gene sequence: CDR1 SNHLY, CDR2 FYNNEI. This receptor was taken from a human donor who had recovered from COVID-19. Sequenced here: peripheral blood, sampled after recovery from COVID-19. The rearrangement links TRBV2 to TRBJ1-2; a weak D match, TRBD1 (6 bases). CDR3: CASSTWEGDGYTF. The CDR3 DNA sequence: TGTGCCAGCAGTACTTGGGAGGGGGATGGCTACACCTTC.